The clone carrying this T cell receptor (beta chain) showed up just a few times. The data derive from a study of blood T cell repertoires in COVID-19. Study as a whole: The samples span acute and convalescent COVID-19 from the United States, Italy and Spain. Sample material is recorded as cDNA or gDNA derived from T cells, B-cell-depleted T cells, or PBMCs.

Study processing details: How many nucleated cells were present was estimated from reference gene primer amplification. Only in-frame clones appear in the TCRdb table, and some are missing; sequencing was by immunoSEQ multiplex PCR. V and J calls plus clone size are reproduced from that table; the DNA served to infer D and trimming. The profile covers 90,000 to 120,000 clones, with roughly 80% appearing a single time and 20% to 25% taken by the ten largest. The clonotype comes from a man aged 70 or older with active or convalescent COVID-19. Source material: peripheral blood.

The CDR3 sequence is CASSDRDRDVSNQPQHF. The CDR3 nucleotides are TGTGCCAGCAGTGATAGGGACAGGGATGTTAGCAATCAGCCCCAGCATTTT. This chain uses TRBV6-1 with TRBJ1-5; 9 bases map to TRBD1. Germline values: CDR1 MNHNS, CDR2 SASEGT. Trimming took 3 bases from V and 0 from J; bases not matched to a gene: 6. There are 17 residues in the CDR3.